The 16 T cell receptor beta chains presented below share a single source sample, sequenced in a study of PD-1 blockade in mismatch repair-deficient tumors. Sequencing was performed with immunoSEQ multiplex PCR; in TCRdb, only in-frame clones are kept and a portion is missing. The data contain 15,000 to 25,000 clones, over 75% of them singletons. Source: PBMCs, taken 52 weeks after starting pembrolizumab. The receptors here all came from an adult with mismatch repair-deficient cancer.

The chain carries TRBV5-1 and TRBJ1-1; the match to TRBD1 covers 8 bases. CDR3 length: 14 residues. Germline V gene sequence: CDR1 SGHRS, CDR2 YFSETQ. With 4 bases clipped from V and 11 bases from J, the junction kept 13 bases outside the gene matches. The CDR3 nucleotides are TGCGCCAGCAGCCTTAATCCAGGGGGCTTGGGGGCTTTCTTT. Residues: CASSLNPGGLGAFF. The full variable domain, with the rest looked up from reference TRBV5-1 and TRBJ1-1, is KAGVTQTPRYLIKTRGQQVTLSCSPISGHRSVSWYQQTPGQGLQFLFEYFSETQRNKGNFPGRFSGRQFSNSRSEMNVSTLELGDSALYLCASSLNPGGLGAFFGQGTRLTVV.

The genes are TRBV5-4 and TRBJ2-5, with unresolved D. V was cut by 3 bases and J by 2 bases, with 17 bases left in between. The CDR3 sequence is 16 residues long. Germline V CDR1 and CDR2: SGHNT, YYREEE (reference sequence). The CDR3 reads CASSSSPQVQQETQYF. The CDR3 region has the DNA TGTGCCAGCAGCTCTTCCCCACAAGTACAACAAGAGACCCAGTACTTC. Using reference TRBV5-4 and TRBJ2-5 for the parts outside the CDR3, the full variable domain is ETGVTQSPTHLIKTRGQQVTLRCSSQSGHNTVSWYQQALGQGPQFIFQYYREEENGRGNFPPRFSGLQFPNYSSELNVNALELDDSALYLCASSSSPQVQQETQYFGPGTRLLVL.

V is TRBV5-1 and J is TRBJ2-3; D is undetermined. Trimming took off 1 base at V and 0 bases at J, with 9 bases between the two ends. CDR3 length equals 15 residues. Germline V gives CDR1 SGHRS, CDR2 YFSETQ. The CDR3 reads CASSLSDSSTDTQYF. CDR3 bases: TGCGCCAGCAGCTTGTCCGACTCTAGCACAGATACGCAGTATTTT.

The V and J genes are TRBV7-8 and TRBJ1-1, with no clear D. The germline V gene encodes CDR1 SGHVS and CDR2 FQNEAQ. This CDR3 region has 14 residues. The V end was cut by 3 bases, the J end by 1 base, with 9 bases between. CDR3 in DNA: TGTGCCAGCAGCTTTTCCGGGGAGAACACTGAAGCTTTCTTT. Amino acids: CASSFSGENTEAFF.

This clone was found once. V gene TRBV2 combines with J gene TRBJ1-3, with TRBD1 matching 10 bases. The CDR3 is 18 residues long. The ends lost 8 bases at V and 8 bases at J; junction bases unmatched: 21. Germline V gene data show CDR1 as SNHLY and CDR2 as FYNNEI. CDR3 coding DNA: TGTGCCAGCGCCAACTGGCGGCGACAGGGGGCTAGGCGAGACACCATATATTTT. It is translated as CASANWRRQGARRDTIYF.

The CDR3 coding sequence is TGTGCCACCACTACGCCTAGCGGGAGTTTCGAGACCCAGTACTTC. Translating gives CATTTPSGSFETQYF. The chain has TRBV15 and TRBJ2-5, with TRBD2 identical over 10 bases. V shed 7 bases and J 5 bases; nucleotides not matched to a gene: 10. This CDR3 is built from 15 residues. Germline V CDR1 and CDR2: LNHNV, YYDKDF (reference sequence).

V and J are TRBV10-3 and TRBJ2-5; 12 bases line up with TRBD1. J was trimmed by 2 bases and V by 10 bases; bases with no gene match: 8. The germline gives CDR1 ENHRY, CDR2 SYGVKD. The CDR3 is made up of 15 amino acids. CDR3 nucleotides: TGTGCCACAGCGGGGACAGGGGGCAAACAAGAGACCCAGTACTTC. It yields the protein CATAGTGGKQETQYF.

The gene calls are TRBV11-2 and TRBJ1-2; TRBD1 is a possible D gene (5 bases). Per the germline V gene, CDR1 is SGHAT and CDR2 is FQNNGV. V gave up 1 base and J gave up 5 bases, with 23 bases separating them. The CDR3 totals 18 residues. CDR3 DNA: TGTGCCAGCAGCTTAGTGGGGTCTTCAGGGATAGGGAAATATGGCTACACCTTC. It codes for CASSLVGSSGIGKYGYTF.

The chain combines TRBV7-3 with TRBJ2-2; 13 nucleotides align to TRBD2. The CDR3 is 16 amino acids. Germline V CDR1 and CDR2: SGHTA, FQGTGA. After removal of 2 bases from V and 4 bases from J, the junction contained 1 base not matched to a gene. The CDR3 loop is CASSLGTSGTTGELFF. The CDR3 bases are TGTGCCAGCAGCTTAGGGACTAGCGGGACCACCGGGGAGCTGTTTTTT.

The chain employs TRBV6-6 and TRBJ1-4, with 7 bases fitting TRBD1. V lost 7 bases and J lost 3; bases outside the gene matches: 5. The germline gives CDR1 MNHNY, CDR2 SVGAGI (reference sequence). The CDR3 runs 14 residues. CDR3 protein: CASNTGTANEKLFF. The CDR3 region has the DNA TGTGCCAGCAATACCGGGACAGCTAATGAAAAACTGTTTTTT.

Only a few counts were recorded for this clone. CDR3 nucleotide sequence: TGTGCCAGCAGTTACGGTGTTGAGAGAGAGCAGTACTTC. Translating gives CASSYGVEREQYF. The rearrangement links TRBV6-5 to TRBJ2-7; D remains ambiguous. The CDR3 loop spans 13 amino acids. The germline CDR1 and CDR2 sequences are MNHEY and SVGAGI. Trimming cost V 2 bases and J 7 bases, with 12 bases left between them.

The chain employs TRBV28 and TRBJ1-4; 7 bases match TRBD1. The CDR3 is 16 amino acids. Trimming cost V 1 base and J 8 bases; bases outside gene matches: 10. Germline CDR1 is MDHEN and CDR2 is SYDVKM. CDR3: CASSLSYRGRGEKLFF. The CDR3 DNA reads as TGTGCCAGCAGTTTATCGTACAGGGGCAGGGGGGAAAAACTGTTTTTT.

In its sample, this clone was seen once. The chain links TRBV5-3 to TRBJ2-7; the match to TRBD2 covers 10 bases. TRBV5-3 is assigned to the ORF class and has an uncertain function. The V gene end was trimmed by 1 base and the J gene end by 4 bases; junction bases not matched to a gene: 5. CDR3 length: 15 residues. CDR3 region: CARSLPLAGEYEQYF. The CDR3 coding sequence is TGTGCCAGAAGCTTGCCCCTAGCGGGAGAGTACGAGCAGTACTTC.

The chain has TRBV5-1 and TRBJ2-1; TRBD2 agrees at 9 bases. CDR3 length: 18 residues. Germline lookup yields CDR1 SGHRS and CDR2 YFSETQ. V trimming: 7 bases; J trimming: 2 bases; junction bases outside the gene matches: 16. As DNA, the CDR3 is TGCGCCAGCGGCCCCTGGTCGTCTAGCGGGGCTACCTACAATGAGCAGTTCTTC. It specifies CASGPWSSSGATYNEQFF.

V is TRBV6-1 and J is TRBJ2-1, with TRBD2 matching 7 bases. CDR1 is MNHNS and CDR2 is SASEGT in the germline V gene. J was trimmed by 7 bases and V by 5 bases; bases with no gene match: 8. The CDR3 sequence is 14 residues long. Here the CDR3 reads CASSSGAVFNEQFF. The CDR3 nucleotides are TGTGCCAGCAGTAGCGGGGCCGTTTTTAATGAGCAGTTCTTC.

This rearrangement joins TRBV14 to TRBJ1-4; possible D gene TRBD1, 6 bases. The CDR3 extends over 15 amino acids. Trimming took 5 bases from V and 3 from J, leaving 13 bases between them. Germline V gives CDR1 SGHDN, CDR2 FVKESK. CDR3 DNA: TGTGCCAGCAGCGTAACAGGGCTCGCTAATGAAAAACTGTTTTTT. As protein: CASSVTGLANEKLFF.